Below, 32 T cell receptor beta chains from the same sample are listed, as sequenced in a study of identical twins. From the 5' RACE reads, TCRdb called clonotypes with MiXCR, one entry per CDR3 protein. The sample gives some 260,000 distinct CDR3 sequences, over 12% of which show up once; approximately 8.2% is in the top ten. Sequenced material: memory (CD45RO+) T cells sorted from blood. The receptors were sampled from a woman under 30 in good health.

The rearrangement joins TRBV20-1 to TRBJ2-4; perhaps TRBD1 as D (5 bases). The CDR3 extends over 14 amino acids. Trimming removed 3 bases from V and 1 base from J, with 10 bases in between. Germline V gene data show CDR1 as DFQATT and CDR2 as SNEGSKA (reference sequence). The CDR3 protein is CSASSGSAKNIQYF. Here the CDR3 DNA reads TGCAGTGCTAGTTCAGGGTCCGCCAAAAACATTCAGTACTTC.

This clonotype was counted between two and nine times. As DNA, the CDR3 is TGTGCCAGCAGTTACGGTCCGAGCTCCTACGAGCAGTACTTC. Protein: CASSYGPSSYEQYF. This chain joins TRBV6-5 and TRBJ2-7, with no clear D. Trimming took 2 bases from V and 0 from J, leaving 8 bases between them. The CDR3 is made up of 14 amino acids. CDR1 is MNHEY and CDR2 is SVGAGI in the germline V gene.

The chain joins TRBV7-8 to TRBJ1-1; D gene uncertain. The germline V and J ends were trimmed by 4 bases and 3 bases, with 9 bases remaining between them. Germline CDR1 is SGHVS and CDR2 is FQNEAQ. This CDR3 is 13 amino acids long. The DNA of the CDR3 is TGTGCCAGCAGCTCTCACGGTGACACTGAAGCTTTCTTT. As protein: CASSSHGDTEAFF.

This clonotype has just a few counts. The chain employs TRBV10-3 and TRBJ2-5; no definite D call. The germline V and J ends were trimmed by 4 bases and 1 base, with 10 bases remaining between them. The V gene's germline CDR1 is ENHRY and CDR2 SYGVKD. The CDR3 contains 14 residues. Here the CDR3 reads CAISGAKGQETQYF. CDR3 sequence (DNA): TGTGCCATCAGTGGGGCAAAGGGCCAAGAGACCCAGTACTTC.

This clonotype has ten or more counts. The V call is TRBV12-3 or TRBV12-4, the J call TRBJ1-1; weak D call: TRBD1 (5 bases). The CDR3 covers 14 residues. V was clipped by 6 bases and J by 1 base, with 12 bases between them. CDR3 loop: CASRGGDRNTEAFF. The CDR3 bases are TGTGCCAGCAGAGGAGGGGATCGGAACACTGAAGCTTTCTTT.

This clonotype has at least ten counts. V and J are TRBV12-3 or TRBV12-4 and TRBJ1-4; the D is unclear. This CDR3 has 14 residues. Trimming left V 3 bases short and J 0 bases short, with 5 bases between. CDR3 DNA sequence: TGTGCCAGCAGTTTTGGGACAACTAATGAAAAACTGTTTTTT. As protein: CASSFGTTNEKLFF.

The chain employs TRBV11-2 and TRBJ2-1; 8 bases match TRBD2. Per the germline V gene, CDR1 is SGHAT and CDR2 is FQNNGV. The CDR3 runs to 15 residues. The junction had 7 bases not matched to a gene; V was cut back by 3 bases and J by 6 bases. CDR3 loop: CASSFASGRFNEQFF. As DNA, the CDR3 is TGTGCCAGCAGCTTTGCTAGCGGGCGGTTCAATGAGCAGTTCTTC.

V usage is TRBV4-3 and J usage is TRBJ2-1; perhaps TRBD2 as D (5 bases). There are 13 residues in the CDR3. With 1 base removed from V and 9 bases from J, the gap between germline ends came to 10 bases. The germline CDR1 and CDR2 sequences are LGHNA and YSLEER. CDR3 DNA sequence: TGCGCCAGCAGCCAAGGGGAAGGAGGTGAGCAGTTCTTC. Protein product: CASSQGEGGEQFF.

In this sample, this clonotype turned up a few times. The CDR3 DNA sequence: TGTGCCAGCAGCTTATTACCGCCAGCCCTAACCAATGAGCAGTTCTTC. Translated, it gives CASSLLPPALTNEQFF. The rearrangement links TRBV7-7 to TRBJ2-1, with D uncertain. Germline lookup yields CDR1 SSHAT and CDR2 FNYEAQ (reference sequence). This CDR3 contains 16 residues. V was cut by 2 bases and J by 6 bases, with 17 bases left in between.

This clonotype occurred many times. V is TRBV6-5 and J is TRBJ1-5; D is unclear. From germline, CDR1 is MNHEY and CDR2 SVGAGI. V was trimmed by 4 bases and J by 0 bases, leaving 10 bases between them. The CDR3 extends over 15 amino acids. The CDR3 bases are TGTGCCAGCAGTTCAACGGGAAATAGCAATCAGCCCCAGCATTTT. Protein: CASSSTGNSNQPQHF.

This clonotype has a handful of counts. The chain is built from TRBV6-2 or TRBV6-3 and TRBJ2-1, with a weak D call TRBD1 (5 bases). V shed 4 bases and J shed 4 bases, with 11 bases lying between them. This CDR3 comprises 14 residues. Germline CDR1 is MNHEY and CDR2 is SVGEGT. CDR3 DNA sequence: TGTGCCAGCAGTTTCCAGGGTCGGTACAATGAGCAGTTCTTC. Its protein product is CASSFQGRYNEQFF.

There are many counts of this clonotype. The chain couples TRBV5-1 to TRBJ1-2; the match to TRBD1 covers 7 bases. Germline-derived CDR1 and CDR2 are SGHRS and YFSETQ. CDR3 size: 13 residues. J gave up 6 bases and V 4 bases, and 6 bases lay outside the gene matches. The CDR3 loop is CASSKDRRDGYTF. CDR3 sequence (DNA): TGCGCCAGCAGCAAGGACAGGCGTGATGGCTACACCTTC.

The rearrangement links TRBV7-6 to TRBJ2-3; a weak D match, TRBD2 (6 bases). V gave up 4 bases and J gave up 4 bases, with 18 bases separating them. This CDR3 comprises 16 residues. The germline gives CDR1 SGHVS, CDR2 FNYEAQ. CDR3 DNA: TGTGCCAGCAGCTCCTGGGCGGGGTTTGGGGCAGATACGCAGTATTTT. The encoded protein is CASSSWAGFGADTQYF.

Many counts were recorded for this clonotype. Here the CDR3 DNA reads TGTGCCAGCAGTCCAACCCGTGTGGGCGAAAAACTGTTTTTT. Translating it yields CASSPTRVGEKLFF. This sequence joins TRBV7-2 and TRBJ1-4; D gene uncertain. Germline CDR1 reads SGHTA; CDR2 reads FQGNSA. V was clipped by 6 bases and J by 8 bases, with 16 bases between them. The CDR3 contains 14 residues.

The rearrangement uses TRBV2 and TRBJ2-7; 7 positions match TRBD1. This CDR3 region has 16 residues. CDR1 and CDR2 (germline): SNHLY, FYNNEI. The ends lost 2 bases at V and 0 bases at J; junction bases unmatched: 7. The DNA of the CDR3 is TGTGCCAGCAGTGAATCGCTTTCAGGGGGCTCCTACGAGCAGTACTTC. Translation: CASSESLSGGSYEQYF.

The chain uses TRBV20-1 and TRBJ2-5; 9 bases agree with TRBD2. Germline CDR1 and CDR2: DFQATT and SNEGSKA (reference sequence). V dropped 0 bases and J dropped 7; count of bases not matched to a gene: 12. The CDR3 is made up of 16 amino acids. This CDR3 is CSAREKPSGVIGTQYF. The CDR3 DNA sequence: TGCAGTGCTAGAGAGAAACCTAGCGGGGTGATCGGGACCCAGTACTTC.

V is TRBV5-5 and J is TRBJ2-4, with 13 bases fitting TRBD2. The CDR3 contains 15 residues. Germline CDR1 SGHKS, CDR2 YYEKEE (reference sequence). V shed 4 bases, J shed 5 bases, and the junction held 3 bases outside the gene matches. Here the CDR3 DNA reads TGTGCCAGCAGCAGGACTAGCGGGAGAGAAAACATTCAGTACTTC. It yields the protein CASSRTSGRENIQYF.

This chain uses TRBV7-9 with TRBJ2-1; D is possibly TRBD2 (5 bases). V lost 4 bases and J 6 bases, leaving 16 bases between the germline ends. This CDR3 is built from 15 residues. Germline-derived CDR1 and CDR2 are SEHNR and FQNEAQ (reference sequence). In DNA, the CDR3 is TGTGCCAGCAGCTCCCGGGATTTGGACTCCAATGAGCAGTTCTTC. Its translation is CASSSRDLDSNEQFF.

The rearrangement joins TRBV7-2 to TRBJ2-7; maybe TRBD1 (5 bases). The CDR3 runs 15 residues. Germline CDR1 SGHTA, CDR2 FQGNSA. The V gene lost 5 bases and the J gene lost 2 bases, with 16 bases spanning the gap. The CDR3 loop reads CASSPDRTTPYEQYF. The CDR3 DNA is TGTGCCAGCAGCCCAGACCGGACAACGCCCTACGAGCAGTACTTC.

There are a few counts of this clonotype. The chain uses TRBV13 and TRBJ1-2; D gene uncertain. The CDR3 has 14 residues. The V end lost 0 bases, the J end lost 4 bases, and 9 bases lay between the germline ends. Germline loops: CDR1 PRHDT, CDR2 FYEKMQ (reference sequence). CDR3 residues: CASSLGRVGYGYTF. CDR3 in DNA: TGTGCCAGCAGCTTAGGGAGGGTGGGCTATGGCTACACCTTC.

V gene TRBV6-2 or TRBV6-3 combines with J gene TRBJ2-2; D call uncertain. The CDR3 sequence is 18 residues long. Germline CDR1 MNHEY, CDR2 SVGEGT. Between the trimmed V and J ends, which lost 1 base and 4 bases, there was a span of 19 bases. CDR3 nucleotide sequence: TGTGCCAGCAGTTACTTCGGGCGGCTCCTCCAACTCACCGGGGAGCTGTTTTTT. Translating gives CASSYFGRLLQLTGELFF.

A few counts support this clonotype. J is TRBJ2-7 and V is TRBV7-8, with D unclear. The germline V and J ends were trimmed by 4 bases and 3 bases, with 10 bases remaining between them. From germline, CDR1 is SGHVS and CDR2 FQNEAQ. The CDR3 has 13 residues. The CDR3 sequence is CASSSGPNYEQYF. For the CDR3, the DNA is TGTGCCAGCAGCTCCGGGCCTAACTACGAGCAGTACTTC.

As regards this clonotype: Germline and junction disagree at one end, which may indicate a read error. The chain uses TRBV3-1 and TRBJ1-1, with a tentative D call TRBD1 (6 bases). The germline gives CDR1 LGHDT, CDR2 YNNKEL (reference sequence). This CDR3 has 15 amino acids. CDR3 in amino acids: CASSQGLTGQVKSAF. In nucleotides, the CDR3 is TGTGCCAGCAGCCAAGGCCTAACAGGGCAAGTGAAGTCGGCCTTT.

A few counts support this clonotype. The V and J genes are TRBV10-3 and TRBJ2-3, with 9 bases matching TRBD1. Trimming took 6 bases from V and 3 from J; bases not matched to a gene: 7. The germline gives CDR1 ENHRY, CDR2 SYGVKD. CDR3 length: 15 residues. The CDR3 spells CAIRSGTGITDTQYF. CDR3 bases: TGTGCCATCAGATCCGGGACAGGGATAACAGATACGCAGTATTTT.

This chain links TRBV24-1 with TRBJ2-1; 11 nucleotides match TRBD2. In germline, CDR1 is KGHDR, CDR2 SFDVKD. The trim removed 4 bases at V and 8 bases at J, leaving 6 bases unmatched. This CDR3 has 15 residues. The DNA for the CDR3 is TGTGCCACCAGTGACCAAAGGACTAGCGGGCATGAGCAGTTCTTC. Residues: CATSDQRTSGHEQFF.

V and J are TRBV20-1 and TRBJ2-1; 8 nucleotides line up with TRBD2. The CDR3 has 14 amino acids. Germline CDR1 is DFQATT and CDR2 is SNEGSKA (reference sequence). The V and J ends lost 4 bases and 12 bases, in that order; junction bases with no gene match: 14. The CDR3: CSAIPGLVDSVQFF. CDR3 sequence (DNA): TGCAGTGCTATTCCGGGACTAGTGGATTCTGTGCAGTTCTTC.

The table lists this clonotype with many counts. CDR3 sequence: CASRGQSYEQYF. The CDR3 nucleotides read TGTGCCAGCAGGGGACAGTCCTACGAGCAGTACTTC. V usage is TRBV12-3 or TRBV12-4 and J usage is TRBJ2-7, with 7 bases matching TRBD1. The J segment lost 1 base and the V segment lost 6 bases, leaving 0 bases of the junction unmatched. The CDR3 extends over 12 amino acids.

A few counts support this clonotype. V is TRBV3-1 and J is TRBJ1-2; 10 bases are a match to TRBD1. The CDR3 totals 15 residues. Germline-derived CDR1 and CDR2 are LGHDT and YNNKEL (reference sequence). The trim removed 8 bases at V and 3 bases at J, leaving 9 bases unmatched. The CDR3 reads CASLTTTGGHYGYTF. The CDR3 DNA sequence: TGTGCCAGCCTAACCACGACAGGGGGCCACTATGGCTACACCTTC.

The rearrangement links TRBV12-3 or TRBV12-4 to TRBJ1-2; the D gene is possibly TRBD1 (6 bases). V lost 6 bases to trimming and J lost 8 bases, with 13 bases between them. The CDR3 consists of 12 residues. In DNA, the CDR3 is TGTGCCAGCAGACCAGGGGCTAGAGGCTACACCTTC. The encoded protein is CASRPGARGYTF.

In regard to this clonotype: Being one base from a much bigger clone, this may be a read error. The J gene is TRBJ2-1, the V gene TRBV6-4; TRBD2 matches at 9 bases. Germline V gives CDR1 MRHNA, CDR2 SNTAGT. The CDR3 extends over 15 amino acids. CDR3 in DNA: TGTGCCAGCAGTGACTCGCGGGGGGGCTACAATGAGCGGTTCTTC. Amino acids: CASSDSRGGYNERFF.

The table lists this clonotype with many counts. V and J are TRBV6-6 and TRBJ1-5, with D uncertain. Germline CDR1 MNHNY, CDR2 SVGAGI (reference sequence). V lost 6 bases and J lost 7, with 10 bases in between. The CDR3 extends over 12 amino acids. The CDR3 region is CASRQWEQPQHF. The CDR3 DNA follows: TGTGCCAGCAGGCAGTGGGAACAGCCCCAGCATTTT.

This clonotype was counted many times. This rearrangement joins TRBV20-1 to TRBJ2-2; 7 nucleotides align to TRBD2. Germline lookup yields CDR1 DFQATT and CDR2 SNEGSKA (reference sequence). The junction had 2 bases not matched to a gene; V was cut back by 3 bases and J by 1 base. The CDR3 runs 14 residues. The CDR3 spells CSASSSGNTGELFF. The CDR3 DNA is TGCAGTGCTAGTTCTAGCGGGAACACCGGGGAGCTGTTTTTT.